The source of this TCR beta chain is a study of identical twins. From the 5' RACE reads, TCRdb called clonotypes with MiXCR, one entry per CDR3 protein. The sample contains a few hundred thousand distinct CDR3 sequences, approximately 8.3% of which appear only once. The V gene lost 8 bases and the J gene lost 6 bases, with 13 bases spanning the gap. Germline V CDR1 and CDR2: SGHTA, FQGNSA. The CDR3 runs 13 residues. These data were also reused for a study on yellow fever vaccine responses in identical twins.

This chain joins TRBV7-2 and TRBJ2-2; D uncertain. The receptor was isolated from a woman aged 18-30 years in good health. Material: CD8+ T cells sorted from blood. The CDR3 spells CASGFSPSGELFF. The CDR3 nucleotides read TGTGCCAGCGGATTTAGCCCCTCCGGGGAGCTGTTTTTT. Complete variable domain (other parts from reference TRBV7-2 and TRBJ2-2): GAGVSQSPSNKVTEKGKDVELRCDPISGHTALYWYRQSLGQGLEFLIYFQGNSAPDKSGLPSDRFSAERTGGSVSTLTIQRTQQEDSAVYLCASGFSPSGELFFGEGSRLTVL.